Shown below are 29 T cell receptor beta chains from a single sample sequenced in a study of shared clonotypes between healthy human individuals. Some clones are missing from TCRdb's copy, which holds only in-frame ones; the method was immunoSEQ multiplex PCR. The sample carries roughly 2 million clones, 85% to 95% recorded once. Sequencing input: naive CD4+ T cells sorted from blood. The subset denotes: CD45RA+ positively selected. The receptors originated from a young man in good health.

This sequence joins TRBV29-1 and TRBJ2-3; D is unresolved. V was pared by 3 bases and J by 4 bases, with 8 bases between. CDR3 length equals 12 residues. Germline V lookup: CDR1 SQVTM, CDR2 ANQGSEA. The CDR3 here is CSVDTSPDTQYF. In DNA form, the CDR3 reads TGCAGCGTTGATACCAGTCCAGATACGCAGTATTTT.

J is TRBJ1-5 and V is TRBV18; 9 bases align to TRBD1. The CDR3 has 16 amino acids. J was trimmed by 6 bases and V by 5 bases; bases with no gene match: 11. Germline values: CDR1 KGHSH, CDR2 LQKENI. CDR3 in amino acids: CASSLGGTGYGQPQHF. CDR3 nucleotides: TGTGCCAGCTCATTAGGCGGGACAGGGTACGGTCAGCCCCAGCATTTT.

This chain uses TRBV28 with TRBJ2-5, with D tentatively TRBD2 (6 bases). Trimming pared 5 bases from V and 2 bases from J, leaving 21 bases between. This CDR3 region has 17 residues. Germline CDR1 is MDHEN and CDR2 is SYDVKM. The CDR3 loop is CASSQSPLGGRQETQYF. The CDR3 nucleotides read TGTGCCAGCAGTCAATCTCCCCTCGGGGGACGACAAGAGACCCAGTACTTC.

This chain joins TRBV19 and TRBJ2-7; 9 bases fit TRBD1. Trimming cost V 2 bases and J 0 bases; bases outside gene matches: 2. The CDR3 totals 15 residues. Germline V lookup: CDR1 LNHDA, CDR2 SQIVND (reference sequence). The CDR3 loop is CASSILGQGSYEQYF. The CDR3 region has the DNA TGTGCCAGTAGTATACTGGGACAGGGCTCCTACGAGCAGTACTTC.

The J gene is TRBJ2-5, the V gene TRBV6-5; 9 nucleotides align to TRBD2. Germline assignment: CDR1 MNHEY and CDR2 SVGAGI. The CDR3 has 13 amino acids. Trimming at V came to 7 bases and at J to 4 bases, leaving 4 bases not matched to a gene. CDR3 sequence (DNA): TGTGCCAGCAATAGCGGGAGAATAGAGACCCAGTACTTC. Residues: CASNSGRIETQYF.

The CDR3 protein is CASSLKGAGLRAFF. CDR3 bases: TGCGCCAGCAGCTTGAAAGGTGCAGGGTTAAGGGCTTTCTTT. The chain combines TRBV5-1 with TRBJ1-1, with D possibly matching TRBD1 (5 bases). With 1 base removed from V and 11 bases from J, the gap between germline ends came to 18 bases. This CDR3 has 14 residues. Looked up from germline, CDR1 is SGHRS and CDR2 is YFSETQ.

CDR3 DNA: TGTGCCACCCAGGACAGGGCCTGGGGCTACACCTTC. It yields the protein CATQDRAWGYTF. The J gene is TRBJ1-2, the V gene TRBV10-3, with TRBD1 identical over 8 bases. J lost 8 bases, V lost 10 bases, and 9 bases had no gene match. This CDR3 has 12 amino acids. CDR1 is ENHRY, CDR2 SYGVKD, per germline.

The J gene is TRBJ2-5, the V gene TRBV5-1; TRBD2 is a possible D gene (5 bases). The germline V gene has CDR1 SGHRS and CDR2 YFSETQ. The CDR3 runs to 15 residues. Between the trimmed V and J ends, which lost 4 bases and 0 bases, there was a span of 13 bases. The CDR3 loop is CASSPLGGYQETQYF. Written as DNA, the CDR3 is TGCGCCAGCAGCCCTCTGGGCGGGTACCAAGAGACCCAGTACTTC.

This clone has only one observation. The V call is TRBV7-2, the J call TRBJ2-5, with D uncertain. V dropped 4 bases and J dropped 5 bases, with 17 bases sitting between them. CDR3 length: 15 amino acids. Looked up from germline, CDR1 is SGHTA and CDR2 is FQGNSA. The CDR3 nucleotides are TGTGCCAGCAGCTCAGAGACCAAGGCCCACGAGACCCAGTACTTC. Protein sequence: CASSSETKAHETQYF.

V usage is TRBV2 and J usage is TRBJ2-1; 10 bases fit TRBD2. The CDR3 covers 14 residues. Germline loops: CDR1 SNHLY, CDR2 FYNNEI. V shed 6 bases, J shed 1 base, and the junction held 0 bases outside the gene matches. The CDR3 loop is CASRAGGSYNEQFF. DNA for the CDR3: TGTGCCAGCAGAGCGGGAGGGTCCTACAATGAGCAGTTCTTC.

This clone has more than one count but fewer than ten. The gene calls are TRBV6-5 and TRBJ1-6; D is unclear. The CDR3 is made up of 13 amino acids. Between the trimmed V and J ends, which lost 6 bases and 6 bases, there was a span of 9 bases. Germline assignment: CDR1 MNHEY and CDR2 SVGAGI. CDR3 in amino acids: CASSPTFNSPLHF. The CDR3 DNA reads TGTGCCAGCAGCCCGACTTTTAATTCACCCCTCCACTTT.

Turning to this clone: The sample contains more than one DNA sequence encoding this CDR3. V gene TRBV6-5 combines with J gene TRBJ1-1; maybe TRBD1 (5 bases). V lost 2 bases and J 5 bases, leaving 12 bases between the germline ends. Germline-derived CDR1 and CDR2 are MNHEY and SVGAGI. The CDR3 has 14 residues. The CDR3 bases are TGTGCCAGCAGTTACCGGCAGGGAGGGACTGAAGCTTTCTTT. Protein sequence: CASSYRQGGTEAFF.

The CDR3 DNA reads as TGTGCCAGCAGCTTATTCCCGGGAAACACCATATATTTT. Its translation: CASSLFPGNTIYF. The chain recombines TRBV5-8 with TRBJ1-3; D gene unclear. From germline, CDR1 is SGHTS and CDR2 YDEGEE. CDR3 length: 13 amino acids. Trimming left V 2 bases short and J 4 bases short, with 7 bases between.

This chain joins TRBV28 and TRBJ2-7, with D hard to call. This CDR3 has 12 residues. The V gene's germline CDR1 is MDHEN and CDR2 SYDVKM. V was pared by 3 bases and J by 6 bases, with 9 bases between. The CDR3 loop reads CASSFSWGEQYF. The DNA of the CDR3 is TGTGCCAGCAGTTTTAGCTGGGGCGAGCAGTACTTC.

The rearrangement uses TRBV9 and TRBJ2-5; D uncertain. Trimming took off 3 bases at V and 5 bases at J, with 11 bases between the two ends. Germline V gene data show CDR1 as SGDLS and CDR2 as YYNGEE. The CDR3 spans 13 residues. CDR3 loop: CASSAPPGETQYF. As DNA, the CDR3 is TGTGCCAGCAGCGCGCCCCCCGGGGAGACCCAGTACTTC.

The chain recombines TRBV4-1 with TRBJ2-7, with 9 bases aligning to TRBD1. The V gene's germline CDR1 is MGHRA and CDR2 YSYEKL. The CDR3 consists of 15 residues. V was clipped by 4 bases and J by 2 bases; unmatched bases: 6. The CDR3 loop is CASSLGQGPTYEQYF. The CDR3 nucleotides read TGCGCCAGCAGCCTCGGACAGGGGCCTACCTACGAGCAGTACTTC.

The V gene is TRBV21-1, the J gene TRBJ2-5; TRBD2 is taken as the D call from the table, unchecked against the DNA. TRBV21-1 is reported as a pseudogene. The CDR3 is made up of 18 amino acids. CDR3 sequence: CASSKDDPEVPSSETQYF. CDR3 bases: TGTGCCAGCAGCAAAGATGATCCGGAGGTCCCATCTTCAGAGACCCAGTACTTC.

The CDR3 region is CASSLGQWANEQYF. As DNA, the CDR3 is TGTGCCAGCAGCTTGGGACAGTGGGCAAACGAGCAGTACTTC. The chain links TRBV5-5 to TRBJ2-7; D is perhaps TRBD1 (5 bases). Trimming took off 0 bases at V and 5 bases at J, with 12 bases between the two ends. Germline lookup yields CDR1 SGHKS and CDR2 YYEKEE (reference sequence). CDR3 length: 14 residues.

The CDR3 region has the DNA TGCGCCAGCAGCCCCGCCACAGGGTCGAATTCACCCCTCCACTTT. Translating gives CASSPATGSNSPLHF. The V and J genes are TRBV5-1 and TRBJ1-6; D is possibly TRBD1 (6 bases). There are 15 residues in the CDR3. The V gene lost 4 bases and the J gene lost 7 bases, with 15 bases spanning the gap. CDR1 is SGHRS and CDR2 is YFSETQ in the germline V gene. The whole variable domain, filled in from reference TRBV5-1 and TRBJ1-6, reads KAGVTQTPRYLIKTRGQQVTLSCSPISGHRSVSWYQQTPGQGLQFLFEYFSETQRNKGNFPGRFSGRQFSNSRSEMNVSTLELGDSALYLCASSPATGSNSPLHFGNGTRLTVT.

The chain has TRBV5-1 and TRBJ1-1, with 10 bases fitting TRBD1. Trimming took 5 bases from V and 1 from J; bases not matched to a gene: 11. Germline V CDR1 and CDR2: SGHRS, YFSETQ. CDR3 size: 17 residues. DNA of the CDR3: TGCGCCAGCAGTAGTCCGGGACAGGGGATTCCGAACACTGAAGCTTTCTTT. Protein: CASSSPGQGIPNTEAFF. Complete variable domain (other parts from reference TRBV5-1 and TRBJ1-1): KAGVTQTPRYLIKTRGQQVTLSCSPISGHRSVSWYQQTPGQGLQFLFEYFSETQRNKGNFPGRFSGRQFSNSRSEMNVSTLELGDSALYLCASSSPGQGIPNTEAFFGQGTRLTVV.

The rearrangement joins TRBV30 to TRBJ1-5; D call uncertain. Germline V gives CDR1 GTSNPN, CDR2 SVGIG (reference sequence). V gave up 0 bases and J gave up 8 bases, with 11 bases separating them. This CDR3 has 13 amino acids. The CDR3 coding sequence is TGTGCCTGGAGTGTTTCCGGGTCTGAGCCCCAGCATTTT. Protein sequence: CAWSVSGSEPQHF.

About this clone itself: This sample also contains other DNA sequences that code for the same CDR3. The J gene is TRBJ1-5, the V gene TRBV5-1, with 8 bases matching TRBD1. The length of the CDR3 is 15 residues. Germline V gene lookup returns CDR1 SGHRS and CDR2 YFSETQ. V gave up 0 bases and J gave up 3 bases; unmatched junction bases: 2. The CDR3 region has the DNA TGCGCCAGCAGCTTGGCGGGACAGGTCAATCAGCCCCAGCATTTT. Encoded protein: CASSLAGQVNQPQHF.

The rearrangement joins TRBV5-1 to TRBJ2-5; the match to TRBD2 covers 11 bases. The junction had 13 bases not matched to a gene; V was cut back by 4 bases and J by 5 bases. CDR3 length equals 17 residues. CDR1 and CDR2 from the germline V gene are SGHRS and YFSETQ. This CDR3 is CASSLIQGLAARETQYF. The CDR3 region has the DNA TGCGCCAGCAGCCTTATTCAGGGACTAGCGGCCCGGGAGACCCAGTACTTC.

The V and J genes are TRBV7-6 and TRBJ2-2, with TRBD2 matching 10 bases. V was clipped by 5 bases and J by 4 bases; unmatched bases: 7. In germline, CDR1 is SGHVS, CDR2 FNYEAQ. The CDR3 runs 16 residues. CDR3 DNA: TGTGCCAGCAGCACTCTAGCGGGAGAGAGCACCGGGGAGCTGTTTTTT. The encoded protein is CASSTLAGESTGELFF.

V and J are TRBV10-3 and TRBJ1-1; D may be TRBD1 (6 bases). The germline gives CDR1 ENHRY, CDR2 SYGVKD. Trimming took 6 bases from V and 0 from J, leaving 11 bases between them. The CDR3 is made up of 14 amino acids. DNA of the CDR3: TGTGCCATCAGCCGCAGGGGCATGAACACTGAAGCTTTCTTT. Translated, it gives CAISRRGMNTEAFF.

With regard to this clone: This specimen includes other DNA sequences encoding the same CDR3. The rearrangement uses TRBV10-3 and TRBJ2-2; D call uncertain. Per the germline V gene, CDR1 is ENHRY and CDR2 is SYGVKD. The CDR3 is made up of 14 amino acids. V lost 3 bases and J lost 1, with 6 bases in between. CDR3 sequence (DNA): TGTGCCATCAGTGACAGTCGGAACACCGGGGAGCTGTTTTTT. The encoded protein is CAISDSRNTGELFF.

This sequence joins TRBV10-3 and TRBJ1-1, with D possibly matching TRBD1 (6 bases). Germline V gene sequence: CDR1 ENHRY, CDR2 SYGVKD. Deletions cut 6 bases from V and 0 bases from J, with 14 bases between. CDR3 length: 15 amino acids. The CDR3 here is CAISATGTMNTEAFF. CDR3 sequence (DNA): TGTGCCATCAGCGCAACAGGGACTATGAACACTGAAGCTTTCTTT.

The V gene is TRBV5-1, the J gene TRBJ2-5; the D is unclear. The V and J ends lost 1 base and 7 bases respectively, with 8 bases between them. The CDR3 has 12 residues. Germline lookup yields CDR1 SGHRS and CDR2 YFSETQ. The CDR3 region has the DNA TGCGCCAGCAGCTTGCAGGATGGGACCCAGTACTTC. Amino acids: CASSLQDGTQYF.

The rearrangement links TRBV5-6 to TRBJ2-2; no firm D call. Deletions cut 0 bases from V and 0 bases from J, with 12 bases between. CDR3 size: 17 residues. The germline V gene has CDR1 SGHDT and CDR2 YYEEEE. DNA of the CDR3: TGTGCCAGCAGCTTGGATCGGATTCACCCGAACACCGGGGAGCTGTTTTTT. Amino acid sequence: CASSLDRIHPNTGELFF.